This TCR beta chain is from a study of blood T cell repertoires in COVID-19. About the study: The cDNA or gDNA used as material had been derived from T cells, B-cell-depleted T cells, or PBMCs.

The repertoire was sequenced with immunoSEQ multiplex PCR; TCRdb's copy has only in-frame clones and lacks some. Found here are 250,000 or so clones, over 80% of them singletons; the top ten hold 5.5%. Germline trimming cut 4 bases from V and 1 base from J; bases unmatched to any gene: 6. The V gene's germline CDR1 is SEHNR and CDR2 FQNEAQ (reference sequence). The CDR3 sequence is 15 residues long. Source material: peripheral blood. The chain recombines TRBV7-9 with TRBJ2-7, with TRBD1 matching 8 bases. The sequence was collected from a human donor in a cohort sampled during active COVID-19. The CDR3 DNA reads TGTGCCAGCAGCTCAGGGGGCAGGGGTTCCTACGAGCAGTACTTC. This sequence encodes CASSSGGRGSYEQYF.